These 17 T cell receptor beta chains were sequenced from one sample in a study of OX40 agonist ivuxolimab in advanced cancers. Method: immunoSEQ multiplex PCR; TCRdb's copy keeps in-frame clones and lacks some. The sample yields 90,000 to 100,000 clones, roughly 83% seen once. This material consisted of CD4+ or CD8+ T cells sorted from blood, taken in a trial of the OX40 agonist ivuxolimab. The receptors derive from an adult with an advanced solid tumor such as melanoma, head and neck, liver or kidney cancer.

Notes on this clone: Other DNA sequences within the sample encode an identical CDR3. The V call is TRBV7-2, the J call TRBJ2-7; unclear D gene. The length of the CDR3 is 11 residues. V dropped 4 bases and J dropped 3 bases, with 4 bases sitting between them. Germline-derived CDR1 and CDR2 are SGHTA and FQGNSA. As DNA, the CDR3 is TGTGCCAGCAGCTCTCTCTACGAGCAGTACTTC. The encoded protein is CASSSLYEQYF. The full variable domain, completed using reference TRBV7-2 and TRBJ2-7, is GAGVSQSPSNKVTEKGKDVELRCDPISGHTALYWYRQSLGQGLEFLIYFQGNSAPDKSGLPSDRFSAERTGGSVSTLTIQRTQQEDSAVYLCASSSLYEQYFGPGTRLTVT.

This clone showed up just a few times. The rearrangement links TRBV10-2 to TRBJ2-3, with 11 bases matching TRBD2. Germline CDR1 is WSHSY and CDR2 is SAAADI. The CDR3 consists of 18 residues. J gave up 2 bases and V 10 bases, and 17 bases lay outside the gene matches. Here the CDR3 DNA reads TGCGCCACTTTGTCAACTAGCGGGAGAGGGGGAACCACAGATACGCAGTATTTT. Translated, it gives CATLSTSGRGGTTDTQYF.

This chain links TRBV4-2 with TRBJ1-3, with D hard to call. V was cut by 4 bases and J by 0 bases, with 16 bases left in between. The CDR3 contains 17 residues. CDR1 and CDR2 (germline): LGHNA, YNFKEQ. CDR3 bases: TGTGCCAGCAGCCCCCGGGCCGGGGTTACCTCTGGAAACACCATATATTTT. Translation gives CASSPRAGVTSGNTIYF.

V is TRBV14 and J is TRBJ2-1; TRBD1 is a possible D gene (5 bases). Between the trimmed V and J ends, which lost 1 base and 4 bases, there was a span of 11 bases. The CDR3 totals 15 residues. The germline V gene encodes CDR1 SGHDN and CDR2 FVKESK. In DNA, the CDR3 is TGTGCCAGCAGCCAAGGACAGAATATTTACAATGAGCAGTTCTTC. The encoded protein is CASSQGQNIYNEQFF.

This clone was found a few times. The rearrangement uses TRBV4-1 and TRBJ1-5; a possible D gene is TRBD1 (5 bases). The germline gives CDR1 MGHRA, CDR2 YSYEKL. V was pared by 0 bases and J by 7 bases, with 16 bases between. The CDR3 has 16 residues. CDR3 sequence: CASSQELGLGAQPQHF. The DNA for the CDR3 is TGCGCCAGCAGCCAAGAATTGGGGCTCGGGGCCCAGCCCCAGCATTTT.

The chain carries TRBV7-2 and TRBJ2-7, with 10 bases matching TRBD1. Germline assignment: CDR1 SGHTA and CDR2 FQGNSA. The CDR3 runs to 15 residues. Germline trimming cut 1 base from V and 2 bases from J; bases unmatched to any gene: 2. This chain's CDR3 is CASSLEGTGAYEQYF. The CDR3 region has the DNA TGTGCCAGCAGCTTAGAAGGGACAGGGGCCTACGAGCAGTACTTC.

The V and J genes are TRBV2 and TRBJ1-5; unclear D gene. CDR3 length: 16 amino acids. The ends were cut back, 4 bases at V and 0 bases at J, with 13 bases in the middle. CDR1 and CDR2 from the germline V gene are SNHLY and FYNNEI. This chain's CDR3 is CASSVQIGVSNQPQHF. In DNA form, the CDR3 reads TGTGCCAGCAGTGTTCAAATCGGTGTTAGCAATCAGCCCCAGCATTTT.

The chain employs TRBV10-3 and TRBJ2-7, with D hard to call. The V end was cut by 4 bases, the J end by 1 base, with 11 bases between. Looked up from germline, CDR1 is ENHRY and CDR2 is SYGVKD. The CDR3 runs 14 residues. CDR3: CAISAQAASYEQYF. CDR3 nucleotides: TGTGCCATCAGTGCCCAGGCAGCGTCCTACGAGCAGTACTTC.

This chain links TRBV7-2 with TRBJ1-2; D remains ambiguous. V lost 5 bases to trimming and J lost 2 bases, with 9 bases between them. CDR1 is SGHTA and CDR2 is FQGNSA in the germline V gene. The CDR3 sequence is 13 residues long. CDR3 nucleotide sequence: TGTGCCAGCAGCGCCCAGGCGAACTATGGCTACACCTTC. It codes for CASSAQANYGYTF. Using reference TRBV7-2 and TRBJ1-2 for the parts outside the CDR3, the full variable domain is GAGVSQSPSNKVTEKGKDVELRCDPISGHTALYWYRQSLGQGLEFLIYFQGNSAPDKSGLPSDRFSAERTGGSVSTLTIQRTQQEDSAVYLCASSAQANYGYTFGSGTRLTVV.

The rearrangement links TRBV4-3 to TRBJ2-3; 10 bases map to TRBD2. Germline lookup yields CDR1 LGHNA and CDR2 YSLEER. After removal of 5 bases from V and 3 bases from J, the junction contained 2 bases not matched to a gene. The CDR3 is 14 amino acids. CDR3: CASSALAGTDTQYF. The CDR3 nucleotides read TGCGCCAGCAGCGCACTAGCGGGGACAGATACGCAGTATTTT.

DNA of the CDR3: TGCGCCAGCAGTATGGACAGGGGAAACACTGAAGCTTTCTTT. Its protein is CASSMDRGNTEAFF. The chain links TRBV10-1 to TRBJ1-1; TRBD1 agrees at 9 bases. The CDR3 extends over 14 amino acids. The trim removed 5 bases at V and 2 bases at J, leaving 3 bases unmatched. The germline V gene has CDR1 WNHNN and CDR2 SYGVQD (reference sequence).

The chain recombines TRBV14 with TRBJ2-7; 7 nucleotides align to TRBD2. Germline V gives CDR1 SGHDN, CDR2 FVKESK. The V and J ends lost 0 bases and 7 bases, in that order; junction bases with no gene match: 9. The CDR3 contains 15 residues. The CDR3 reads CASSQDWRTRGEQYF. For the CDR3, the DNA is TGTGCCAGCAGCCAAGATTGGCGGACTAGAGGAGAGCAGTACTTC.

This chain joins TRBV11-2 and TRBJ2-7; 15 nucleotides align to TRBD2. Trimming removed 5 bases from V and 6 bases from J; junction bases left unmatched: 8. From germline, CDR1 is SGHAT and CDR2 FQNNGV. This CDR3 comprises 16 residues. The CDR3 DNA is TGTGCCAGCAGCAAGGGACTAGCGGGGGGATCGGGCGAGCAGTACTTC. Protein sequence: CASSKGLAGGSGEQYF. Together with reference TRBV11-2 and TRBJ2-7, the CDR3 gives the full variable domain: EAGVAQSPRYKIIEKRQSVAFWCNPISGHATLYWYQQILGQGPKLLIQFQNNGVVDDSQLPKDRFSAERLKGVDSTLKIQPAKLEDSAVYLCASSKGLAGGSGEQYFGPGTRLTVT.

J is TRBJ1-5 and V is TRBV21-1. TRBV21-1 is given as a pseudogene. The CDR3 spans 17 residues. The CDR3: CARKGGEPVSSNQPQHF. As DNA, the CDR3 is TGTGCCAGAAAGGGGGGCGAACCTGTATCGAGCAATCAGCCCCAGCATTTT.

J is TRBJ2-4 and V is TRBV21-1; the table's D call, TRBD2, was not checked against the DNA. TRBV21-1 is a pseudogene locus. The CDR3 spans 15 residues. CDR3 residues: CASRRISLAKNIQYF. DNA of the CDR3: TGTGCCAGCAGGAGGATTTCTCTAGCCAAAAACATTCAGTACTTC.

V is TRBV5-1 and J is TRBJ2-5; TRBD1 aligns across 7 bases. With the DNA end fitting TRBJ2-7 better, the J assignment may be wrong. CDR3 length equals 15 residues. Germline V gene lookup returns CDR1 SGHRS and CDR2 YFSETQ. The CDR3 nucleotides are TGCGCCAGCAGCCCTTCGGGACAGAGAAGTGGCGAGCAGTACTTC. Its protein is CASSPSGQRSGEQYF.

This sequence joins TRBV4-2 and TRBJ2-1; D gene unclear. The CDR3 has 13 residues. The V end was cut by 1 base, the J end by 5 bases, with 6 bases between. Germline V lookup: CDR1 LGHNA, CDR2 YNFKEQ. This CDR3 reads CASSQAVDNEQFF. CDR3 DNA: TGTGCCAGCAGCCAAGCGGTTGACAATGAGCAGTTCTTC.